These 30 T cell receptor beta chains were all obtained from the same sample, sequenced in a study of T cells after yellow fever vaccination. One entry per CDR3 protein, called by TCRdb with MiXCR from the 5' RACE reads. This sample has 600,000 to 750,000 distinct CDR3 sequences; 10% to 15% occur once, and the top ten carry about 15%. This sample comprised PBMCs, obtained on the day of the yellow fever booster vaccination. The receptors come from a man aged 30-40 years who received the YFV17D yellow fever vaccine.

This clonotype has only a few counts. The chain couples TRBV5-5 to TRBJ2-1; D possibly uses TRBD1 or TRBD2 (5 bases each). Germline V gives CDR1 SGHKS, CDR2 YYEKEE (reference sequence). Deletions cut 4 bases from V and 0 bases from J, with 17 bases between. This CDR3 comprises 17 residues. Here the CDR3 DNA reads TGTGCCAGCAGCCCAACGGGACGGACCAGCTCCTACAATGAGCAGTTCTTC. Translated, it gives CASSPTGRTSSYNEQFF. Complete variable domain (other parts from reference TRBV5-5 and TRBJ2-1): DAGVTQSPTHLIKTRGQQVTLRCSPISGHKSVSWYQQVLGQGPQFIFQYYEKEERGRGNFPDRFSARQFPNYSSELNVNALLLGDSALYLCASSPTGRTSSYNEQFFGPGTRLTVL.

The chain links TRBV12-3 or TRBV12-4 to TRBJ2-5, with D possibly being TRBD2 (6 bases). V was trimmed by 7 bases and J by 3 bases, leaving 9 bases between them. The CDR3 is 12 amino acids. The CDR3 loop reads CASKRREETQYF. Written as DNA, the CDR3 is TGTGCCAGCAAAAGGAGGGAAGAGACCCAGTACTTC.

The chain's CDR3 is CASSQLGLTAGELFF. DNA for the CDR3: TGTGCCAGCAGCCAACTGGGACTAACGGCGGGGGAGCTGTTTTTT. V is TRBV4-2 and J is TRBJ2-2, with 7 bases lining up with TRBD2. Germline trimming cut 2 bases from V and 8 bases from J; bases unmatched to any gene: 8. The germline gives CDR1 LGHNA, CDR2 YNFKEQ. The CDR3 runs 15 residues.

This chain joins TRBV14 and TRBJ2-2; 8 bases agree with TRBD1. The germline V gene encodes CDR1 SGHDN and CDR2 FVKESK. The V gene end was trimmed by 2 bases and the J gene end by 4 bases; junction bases not matched to a gene: 9. This CDR3 contains 17 residues. The CDR3: CASSQLGRGQATGELFF. CDR3 DNA: TGTGCCAGCAGCCAACTGGGACGGGGACAGGCCACCGGGGAGCTGTTTTTT.

The V and J genes are TRBV6-4 and TRBJ2-1, with 9 bases identical to TRBD2. The germline V gene has CDR1 MRHNA and CDR2 SNTAGT. The V segment lost 1 base and the J segment 7 bases; nucleotides outside the gene matches: 11. The CDR3 length is 17 residues. As DNA, the CDR3 is TGTGCCAGCAGTGACTTAGCGGGAGTGGGTCCTGGGAATGAGCAGTTCTTC. Translated, it gives CASSDLAGVGPGNEQFF.

This clonotype was seen a handful of times. The rearrangement uses TRBV6-2 or TRBV6-3 and TRBJ2-3; a possible D gene is TRBD2 (5 bases). CDR1 is MNHEY and CDR2 is SVGEGT in the germline V gene. Trimming pared 6 bases from V and 7 bases from J, leaving 14 bases between. The length of the CDR3 is 13 residues. In DNA, the CDR3 is TGTGCCAGCAGCAACCTCGGAGGATATACGCAGTATTTT. The encoded protein is CASSNLGGYTQYF.

This clonotype was seen a few times. The chain uses TRBV6-1 and TRBJ2-5; 8 bases map to TRBD1. Losses at the gene ends were 6 bases for V and 4 bases for J; bases not matched to a gene: 7. CDR3 length: 14 residues. CDR1 is MNHNS and CDR2 is SASEGT in the germline V gene. The CDR3 sequence: CASRTDRVRETQYF. The CDR3, as DNA: TGTGCCAGCAGGACGGACAGGGTGCGAGAGACCCAGTACTTC.

This sequence joins TRBV10-3 and TRBJ2-7; 9 bases line up with TRBD1. CDR1 is ENHRY, CDR2 SYGVKD, per germline. This CDR3 comprises 16 residues. V was clipped by 0 bases and J by 6 bases; unmatched bases: 9. The CDR3 spells CAISESFRDRGAEQYF. The CDR3 DNA reads as TGTGCCATCAGTGAGTCCTTCCGAGACAGGGGGGCCGAGCAGTACTTC.

This clonotype was counted a few times. The CDR3 bases are TGTGCCAGCAGCCTCGGACTAGCGGGACCGACTAGCACAGATACGCAGTATTTT. Translating it yields CASSLGLAGPTSTDTQYF. This sequence joins TRBV11-2 and TRBJ2-3; 12 nucleotides align to TRBD2. With 5 bases clipped from V and 0 bases from J, the junction kept 9 bases outside the gene matches. CDR1 and CDR2 (germline): SGHAT, FQNNGV. The length of the CDR3 is 18 residues.

The chain's CDR3 is CASSLVPTSYNEQFF. CDR3 nucleotide sequence: TGTGCCAGCAGCTTAGTACCCACAAGTTACAATGAGCAGTTCTTC. The chain links TRBV11-2 to TRBJ2-1, with D hard to call. Trimming cost V 1 base and J 4 bases, with 11 bases left between them. Germline CDR1 and CDR2: SGHAT and FQNNGV. The length of the CDR3 is 15 residues. Using reference TRBV11-2 and TRBJ2-1 for the parts outside the CDR3, the full variable domain is EAGVAQSPRYKIIEKRQSVAFWCNPISGHATLYWYQQILGQGPKLLIQFQNNGVVDDSQLPKDRFSAERLKGVDSTLKIQPAKLEDSAVYLCASSLVPTSYNEQFFGPGTRLTVL.

As for this clonotype: Compared with germline, one end of the junction differs, possibly owing to a read error. V gene TRBV29-1 combines with J gene TRBJ1-1; D not certain. The germline gives CDR1 SQVTM, CDR2 ANQGSEA. CDR3 length: 11 residues. The CDR3 loop is CGVVAGTEAFF. CDR3 bases: TGCGGCGTTGTAGCCGGGACTGAAGCTTTCTTT.

The chain is built from TRBV6-5 and TRBJ2-1; 7 nucleotides align to TRBD2. The CDR3 covers 16 residues. From germline, CDR1 is MNHEY and CDR2 SVGAGI. V shed 4 bases, J shed 9 bases, and the junction held 15 bases outside the gene matches. In DNA form, the CDR3 reads TGTGCCAGCAGTTCCCGTGCGGGAGCGGGAATAGTTGAGCAGTTCTTC. Residues: CASSSRAGAGIVEQFF.

The gene calls are TRBV20-1 and TRBJ2-3; TRBD2 matches 9 bases. J was trimmed by 4 bases and V by 0 bases; bases with no gene match: 14. Germline CDR1 reads DFQATT; CDR2 reads SNEGSKA (reference sequence). The CDR3 sequence is 18 residues long. This CDR3 is CSARDLSGSSSVADTQYF. CDR3 DNA: TGCAGTGCTAGAGATCTTAGCGGGAGTTCCTCCGTGGCAGATACGCAGTATTTT.

The table lists this clonotype with a few counts. This rearrangement joins TRBV12-3 or TRBV12-4 to TRBJ1-2, with D perhaps TRBD1 (6 bases). The V end was cut by 3 bases, the J end by 7 bases, with 15 bases between. The CDR3 length is 14 residues. DNA of the CDR3: TGTGCCAGCAGTTTTTTAAGCAGGGGAGCTGGCTACACCTTC. It translates to CASSFLSRGAGYTF.

This clonotype has at least ten counts. The gene calls are TRBV24-1 and TRBJ2-5; 8 nucleotides agree with TRBD2. The germline gives CDR1 KGHDR, CDR2 SFDVKD. V gave up 2 bases and J gave up 4 bases; unmatched junction bases: 8. The CDR3 totals 16 residues. In DNA form, the CDR3 reads TGTGCCACCAGTGATTCTTCGTACCTAGCGGGAGAGACCCAGTACTTC. As protein: CATSDSSYLAGETQYF.

The rearrangement joins TRBV12-3 or TRBV12-4 to TRBJ2-1, with TRBD2 identical over 10 bases. J was trimmed by 6 bases and V by 1 base; bases with no gene match: 3. The CDR3 covers 15 residues. The chain's CDR3 is CASSLEREGFNEQFF. CDR3 bases: TGTGCCAGCAGTTTAGAGCGGGAGGGCTTCAATGAGCAGTTCTTC.

V is TRBV2 and J is TRBJ2-5; D uncertain. The V gene lost 6 bases and the J gene lost 2 bases, with 10 bases spanning the gap. CDR1 SNHLY and CDR2 FYNNEI come from the germline V gene. This CDR3 is built from 13 residues. The CDR3 region is CASRLVVQETQYF. The CDR3 DNA follows: TGTGCCAGCAGATTGGTCGTTCAAGAGACCCAGTACTTC.

This clonotype was observed a few times. The J gene is TRBJ2-1, the V gene TRBV9; 7 positions match TRBD1. The ends lost 0 bases at V and 1 base at J; junction bases unmatched: 4. This CDR3 is built from 16 residues. From germline, CDR1 is SGDLS and CDR2 YYNGEE. The CDR3 DNA is TGTGCCAGCAGCGTAGCTGGGACAGATTCCTACAATGAGCAGTTCTTC. Translation: CASSVAGTDSYNEQFF.

The rearrangement links TRBV7-2 to TRBJ1-2, with unresolved D. The CDR3 extends over 15 amino acids. Trimming took 1 base from V and 2 from J, leaving 11 bases between them. Germline V gene data show CDR1 as SGHTA and CDR2 as FQGNSA. The CDR3 spells CASSLGPAPNYGYTF. CDR3 sequence (DNA): TGTGCCAGCAGCTTAGGTCCAGCACCCAACTATGGCTACACCTTC. Together with reference TRBV7-2 and TRBJ1-2, the CDR3 gives the full variable domain: GAGVSQSPSNKVTEKGKDVELRCDPISGHTALYWYRQSLGQGLEFLIYFQGNSAPDKSGLPSDRFSAERTGGSVSTLTIQRTQQEDSAVYLCASSLGPAPNYGYTFGSGTRLTVV.

This clonotype was detected a few times. The V call is TRBV6-5, the J call TRBJ2-7; possible D gene TRBD2, 6 bases. Germline V gives CDR1 MNHEY, CDR2 SVGAGI. V lost 0 bases and J 2 bases, leaving 14 bases between the germline ends. This CDR3 spans 16 amino acids. In nucleotides, the CDR3 is TGTGCCAGCAGTTACTCCGTTCGGCGGGACCCCTACGAGCAGTACTTC. Protein product: CASSYSVRRDPYEQYF.

This clonotype was observed a handful of times. The V gene is TRBV3-1, the J gene TRBJ2-1, with 9 nucleotides matching TRBD2. CDR3 length: 15 amino acids. Per the germline V gene, CDR1 is LGHDT and CDR2 is YNNKEL (reference sequence). Trimming cost V 4 bases and J 5 bases; bases outside gene matches: 6. The CDR3 DNA reads TGTGCCAGCAGCCCGTGGGTAGCGGGAGACAATGAGCAGTTCTTC. Translation: CASSPWVAGDNEQFF.

CDR3: CASRKQGSTYEQYF. The CDR3, as DNA: TGCGCCAGCAGGAAACAGGGTTCTACCTACGAGCAGTACTTC. This chain joins TRBV5-1 and TRBJ2-7; tentatively, D is TRBD1 (6 bases). Germline-derived CDR1 and CDR2 are SGHRS and YFSETQ. The CDR3 is 14 amino acids. The ends were cut back, 5 bases at V and 2 bases at J, with 14 bases in the middle.

The genes are TRBV28 and TRBJ2-3; D uncertain. Between the trimmed V and J ends, which lost 7 bases and 6 bases, there was a span of 11 bases. The V gene's germline CDR1 is MDHEN and CDR2 SYDVKM. The CDR3 runs 12 residues. CDR3: CASTARYDTQYF. The CDR3 DNA reads as TGTGCCAGCACCGCTCGATACGATACGCAGTATTTT.

This clonotype was counted a few times. The rearrangement uses TRBV7-8 and TRBJ2-6; tentative D call: TRBD2 (5 bases). Looked up from germline, CDR1 is SGHVS and CDR2 is FQNEAQ. With 3 bases removed from V and 3 bases from J, the gap between germline ends came to 6 bases. The CDR3 contains 14 residues. In DNA form, the CDR3 reads TGTGCCAGCAGCTTTGAGGGTGGGGCCAACGTCCTGACTTTC. Translation gives CASSFEGGANVLTF. Full variable domain (missing parts from reference TRBV7-8 and TRBJ2-6): GAGVSQSPRYKVAKRGQDVALRCDPISGHVSLFWYQQALGQGPEFLTYFQNEAQLDKSGLPSDRFFAERPEGSVSTLKIQRTQQEDSAVYLCASSFEGGANVLTFGAGSRLTVL.

The chain uses TRBV7-3 and TRBJ2-5; no firm D call. Trimming pared 2 bases from V and 1 base from J, leaving 11 bases between. Germline loops: CDR1 SGHTA, CDR2 FQGTGA. The CDR3 runs to 15 residues. CDR3 amino acids: CASSLGHSRQETQYF. CDR3 bases: TGTGCCAGCAGCTTAGGGCACAGCCGCCAAGAGACCCAGTACTTC.

V and J are TRBV27 and TRBJ2-7; 12 bases match TRBD1. The V gene's germline CDR1 is MNHEY and CDR2 SMNVEV (reference sequence). V was pared by 6 bases and J by 2 bases, with 8 bases of the junction left unmatched. This CDR3 region has 16 residues. The CDR3 DNA reads as TGTGCCAGCAGCCCCGGGACAGGGGGCCTCACCTACGAGCAGTACTTC. Translating it yields CASSPGTGGLTYEQYF.

The V and J genes are TRBV7-8 and TRBJ1-6; D is possibly TRBD1 (5 bases). The CDR3 totals 15 residues. Trimming removed 1 base from V and 6 bases from J, with 10 bases in between. Germline V gives CDR1 SGHVS, CDR2 FQNEAQ. This CDR3 is CASSLGLGVNSPLHF. CDR3 in DNA: TGTGCCAGCAGCTTAGGGTTAGGGGTTAATTCACCCCTCCACTTT.

This clonotype was picked up one time. J is TRBJ2-5 and V is TRBV29-1; 7 bases line up with TRBD1. After removal of 5 bases from V and 9 bases from J, the junction contained 15 bases not matched to a gene. Germline V gives CDR1 SQVTM, CDR2 ANQGSEA. This CDR3 region has 14 residues. CDR3 nucleotides: TGCAGCGTTTCCCCCCGGGACAGCCTGGAGGCCCAGTACTTC. This sequence encodes CSVSPRDSLEAQYF.

V and J are TRBV7-2 and TRBJ2-5, with D possibly being TRBD1 (6 bases). The CDR3 loop spans 14 amino acids. Germline V gene lookup returns CDR1 SGHTA and CDR2 FQGNSA. V was cut by 5 bases and J by 5 bases, with 15 bases left in between. The CDR3 nucleotides are TGTGCCAGCAGCAAAGGACAGAGAGTGGAGACCCAGTACTTC. It specifies CASSKGQRVETQYF.

V is TRBV19 and J is TRBJ2-7; D not certain. Between the trimmed V and J ends, which lost 3 bases and 7 bases, there was a span of 19 bases. Germline values: CDR1 LNHDA, CDR2 SQIVND (reference sequence). The CDR3 spans 15 residues. The CDR3, as DNA: TGTGCCAGTAGTATTAGGCGCGAGCCTCCGTGGGAGCAGTACTTC. Translated: CASSIRREPPWEQYF.